In this sample, the clone carrying this T cell receptor beta chain turned up a few times. This specimen belongs to a study of T cells in localized non-small cell lung cancer. Generated by immunoSEQ multiplex PCR, the TCRdb table keeps only in-frame clones and is missing some. The sample gives 15,000 to 25,000 clones, about 93% of which show up once; about 4% is in the top ten. The TCR comes from a male donor aged 60 or over with stage I squamous cell lung carcinoma. The starting material was peripheral blood, obtained before any cancer treatment.

This CDR3 reads CASSLAPGEGSYNEQFF. CDR3 DNA sequence: TGCGCCAGCAGCTTGGCCCCGGGTGAGGGCTCCTACAATGAGCAGTTCTTC. V gene TRBV5-1 combines with J gene TRBJ2-1; weak D call: TRBD2 (5 bases). The CDR3 sequence is 17 residues long. Germline V gene data show CDR1 as SGHRS and CDR2 as YFSETQ. Trimming stripped 0 bases from V and 0 bases from J, with 13 bases between.